These 2 T cell receptor beta chains were sequenced from one sample in a study of graft-versus-host responses after intestinal transplantation. TCRdb keeps only in-frame clones here, not all; method: immunoSEQ multiplex PCR. The table shows about 7,400 clones, with around 68% occurring only once. Graft specimens yielded both intraepithelial and lamina propria lymphocytes. The sample consisted of ileum tissue, taken 450 to 480 days after transplant. The receptors come from a human patient who received an intestinal transplant, so some T cells may come from the graft donor.

The rearrangement uses TRBV15 and TRBJ2-5, with unresolved D. The CDR3 has 13 residues. The V gene's germline CDR1 is LNHNV and CDR2 YYDKDF (reference sequence). V lost 0 bases, J lost 1 base, and 3 bases lay in between. In DNA, the CDR3 is TGTGCCACCAGCAGAGAGATCCAAGAGACCCAGTACTTC. Translating it yields CATSREIQETQYF.

The V and J genes are TRBV18 and TRBJ2-1; D unclear. V lost 1 base and J lost 10, with 8 bases in between. The germline V gene encodes CDR1 KGHSH and CDR2 LQKENI. The CDR3 runs 12 residues. The CDR3 DNA reads as TGTGCCAGCTCACCACGAGAAGGGGAGCAGTTCTTC. This gives the protein CASSPREGEQFF.